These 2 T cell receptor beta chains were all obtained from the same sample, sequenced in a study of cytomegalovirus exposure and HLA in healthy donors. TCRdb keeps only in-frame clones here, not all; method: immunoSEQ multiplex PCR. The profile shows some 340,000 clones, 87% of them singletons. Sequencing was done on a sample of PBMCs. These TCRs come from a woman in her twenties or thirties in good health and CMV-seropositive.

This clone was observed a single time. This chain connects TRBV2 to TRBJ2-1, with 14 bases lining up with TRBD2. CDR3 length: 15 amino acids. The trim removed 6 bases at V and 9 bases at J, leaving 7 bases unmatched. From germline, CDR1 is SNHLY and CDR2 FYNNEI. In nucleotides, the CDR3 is TGTGCCAGCAGAGTGACTAGCGGGGGGGCGGGTGAGCAGTTCTTC. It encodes CASRVTSGGAGEQFF.

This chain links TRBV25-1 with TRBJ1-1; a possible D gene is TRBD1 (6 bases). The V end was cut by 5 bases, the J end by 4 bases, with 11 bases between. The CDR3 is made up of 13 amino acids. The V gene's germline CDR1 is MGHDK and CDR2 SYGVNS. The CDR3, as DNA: TGTGCCAGCAGTTACCTAGGGGGCACTGAAGCTTTCTTT. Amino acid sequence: CASSYLGGTEAFF.